The rows below give T cell receptor beta chains drawn from one sample of a study of blood T cell repertoires in COVID-19. Repertoires were generated with immunoSEQ multiplex PCR, while TCRdb's copy carries only in-frame clones and drops some. The sample includes about 100,000 clones, 75% to 90% of them seen just once. The sequenced sample was peripheral blood. These receptors all stem from a human donor in a cohort sampled during active COVID-19. The CDR3 runs from the conserved cysteine through the conserved F or W. A D gene is named only where the DNA matches it firmly. Rows may omit the clone size; those that give it use once, few, many or a size class.

V gene	J gene	D gene	clone size	CDR3 DNA	CDR3 protein
TRBV11-3	TRBJ2-1	TRBD2	-	TGTGCCAGCAGCTTAGGATCGGGGGGGGCTTACAATGAGCAGTTCTTC	CASSLGSGGAYNEQFF
TRBV9	TRBJ2-1	TRBD2	-	TGTGCCAGCAGCGCCCGCGCCGGACGGGAGGGCCAGGGGAATGAGCAGTTCTTC	CASSARAGREGQGNEQFF
TRBV5-4	TRBJ1-2	-	-	TGTGCCAGCAGTAATCGTCAGTCTGGGGCTGGCTACACCTTC	CASSNRQSGAGYTF
TRBV4-1	TRBJ2-3	-	-	TGCGCCAGCAGCCAAGACCGGGACGGACAGCCCACAGATACGCAGTATTTT	CASSQDRDGQPTDTQYF
TRBV20-1	TRBJ1-6	TRBD1	-	TGCAGTGCTAGTCGACAGGGTAGCTCCTATAATTCACCCCTCCACTTT	CSASRQGSSYNSPLHF
TRBV3-1/TRBV3-2	TRBJ1-4	-	few	TGTGCCAGCAGCCAAGCTCGGGGGGGAGGCGAAAAACTGTTTTTT	CASSQARGGGEKLFF
TRBV11-2	TRBJ2-2	-	-	TGTGCCAGCAGCTTAGAGGGGATGGGGGGTCACGGGGAGCTGTTTTTT	CASSLEGMGGHGELFF
TRBV6-5	TRBJ2-5	TRBD2	once	TGTGCCAGCAGCGACACGGGGGGGAGGCAAGAGACCCAGTACTTC	CASSDTGGRQETQYF
TRBV7-8	TRBJ1-1	-	few	TGTGCCAGCAGCCCGTTTTTAGGGGGAGAAACTGAAGCTTTCTTT	CASSPFLGGETEAFF
TRBV19	TRBJ2-3	-	-	TGTGCCAGTAGTAAGGAGGGCAGATCCATCCTCACAGATACGCAGTATTTT	CASSKEGRSILTDTQYF
TRBV2	TRBJ2-1	TRBD2	-	TGTGCCAGCAGCCCCACGTGGGGGGGGGAGGATGAGCAGTTCTTC	CASSPTWGGEDEQFF
TRBV19	TRBJ2-2	TRBD1	-	TGTGCCAGTAGAAAGACAGGGGGTCCCGGGGAGCTGTTTTTT	CASRKTGGPGELFF
TRBV6-2/TRBV6-3	TRBJ1-4	-	-	TGTGCCAGCAGTGTACGGGACACCTCAACTAATGAAAAACTGTTTTTT	CASSVRDTSTNEKLFF
TRBV3-1/TRBV3-2	TRBJ2-1	TRBD2	-	TGTGCCAGCAGCGGCGGGCGGGGGGGCTACAATGAGCAGTTCTTC	CASSGGRGGYNEQFF
TRBV13	TRBJ2-3	TRBD2	once	TGTGCCAGCAGCTTAGGTAGCGGGGCGTCAGATACGCAGTATTTT	CASSLGSGASDTQYF
TRBV27	TRBJ2-7	-	-	TGTGCCAGCAGTCAGGGTACTGGCCTTAGAAGCTACGAGCAGTACTTC	CASSQGTGLRSYEQYF
TRBV19	TRBJ2-7	-	few	TGTGCCAGTAGTCCCGGCGGACTGCCGAAGGAGGGCGAGCAGTACTTC	CASSPGGLPKEGEQYF
TRBV6-6	TRBJ2-5	-	-	TGTGCCAGCACTCCGGGGCCTGGCGCCGCGGGGGAGACCCAGTACTTC	CASTPGPGAAGETQYF
TRBV9	TRBJ2-2	TRBD2	-	TGTGCCAGCAGTGTTTGGGAGGGCCCCGGGGAGCTGTTTTTT	CASSVWEGPGELFF
TRBV25-1	TRBJ1-1	TRBD1	few	TGTGCCAGCACTAGGACAGGGGTGAACACTGAAGCTTTCTTT	CASTRTGVNTEAFF
TRBV4-2	TRBJ2-1	TRBD2	once	TGTGCCAGCAAGGGCGGGGGGGCCTACAATGAGCAGTTCTTC	CASKGGGAYNEQFF
TRBV5-4	TRBJ1-1	-	-	TGTGCCAGCAGCTTTGGCGCCCCGACAGAAGTGAACACTGAAGCTTTCTTT	CASSFGAPTEVNTEAFF
TRBV6-6	TRBJ2-7	TRBD2	-	TGTGCCAGCAACTTAGCGGGGGTGCCCTACGAGCAGTACTTC	CASNLAGVPYEQYF
TRBV6-5	TRBJ1-4	TRBD1	-	TGTGCCAGCAGTTACTCGGGACAGGAGAATGAAAAACTGTTTTTT	CASSYSGQENEKLFF
TRBV7-2	TRBJ2-1	TRBD2	-	TGTGCCAGCAGCTCCGGACTAGCGGGGGGACGGGAGCAGTTCTTC	CASSSGLAGGREQFF
TRBV9	TRBJ2-1	-	-	TGTGCCAGCAGCGTAGACAGGCTTGCTACGTATGAGCAGTTCTTC	CASSVDRLATYEQFF
TRBV6-2/TRBV6-3	TRBJ1-2	-	-	TGTGCCAGCAGTTACAGGGACACCGGTAACTATGGCTACACCTTC	CASSYRDTGNYGYTF
TRBV19	TRBJ2-5	TRBD1	-	TGTGCCAGTAGCAGACAGGGGTCCCGGACCCAGTACTTC	CASSRQGSRTQYF
TRBV11-3	TRBJ1-2	-	-	TGTGCCAGCACCTCCACCAGTGGTTCTGGCTACACCTTC	CASTSTSGSGYTF
TRBV7-2	TRBJ2-4	TRBD1	-	TGTGCCAGCACTAGGGGACAGGGCGTAAACATTCAGTACTTC	CASTRGQGVNIQYF
TRBV7-2	TRBJ2-1	-	-	TGTGCCAGCAGCAGAGACGATCACAGGTGGGGTTCCTACAATGAGCAGTTCTTC	CASSRDDHRWGSYNEQFF
TRBV12-3/TRBV12-4	TRBJ1-2	-	-	TGTGCCAGCAGCCCGATCAGGGTCGGCTACACCTTC	CASSPIRVGYTF
TRBV5-1	TRBJ1-1	-	-	TGCGCCAGCAGCTTGACAGCACATAACACTGAAGCTTTCTTT	CASSLTAHNTEAFF
TRBV10-1	TRBJ2-1	-	few	TGCGCCAGCAGTCCCCCCACGACAGTGTACAATGAGCAGTTCTTC	CASSPPTTVYNEQFF
TRBV19	TRBJ1-1	-	-	TGTGCCAGTAGAAACCAGGGGATCACTGAAGCTTTCTTT	CASRNQGITEAFF
TRBV15	TRBJ1-4	TRBD1	-	TGTGCCACCAGCAAGGGGGACAGGGCTAATGAAAAACTGTTTTTT	CATSKGDRANEKLFF
TRBV28	TRBJ2-1	-	-	TGTGCCAGCAGTTTAATATCCCCGGGAGCAAGAAATGAGCAGTTCTTC	CASSLISPGARNEQFF
TRBV9	TRBJ2-7	-	-	TGTGCCAGCAGCACCACACCGCAGTCCTACGAGCAGTACTTC	CASSTTPQSYEQYF
TRBV5-6	TRBJ2-1	-	-	TGTGCCAGCAGCTTAAACGGGGGGCCAGGAAATGAGCAGTTCTTC	CASSLNGGPGNEQFF
TRBV28	TRBJ1-2	-	-	TGTGCCAGCAGTTTACCCTACCAGGGGAACGGCTACACCTTC	CASSLPYQGNGYTF
TRBV4-3	TRBJ1-2	-	-	TGCGCCAGCAGCCAACTCTCTAACTATGGCTACACCTTC	CASSQLSNYGYTF
TRBV7-2	TRBJ2-1	-	-	TGTGCCAGCGGCGGTCGCAATGAGCAGTTCTTC	CASGGRNEQFF